The 31 T cell receptor beta chains given below trace back to one sample, sequenced in a study of blood T cell repertoires in COVID-19. Some clones are missing from TCRdb's copy, which holds only in-frame ones; the method was immunoSEQ multiplex PCR. The sample holds tens of thousands of clones, 80% to 95% seen once. Sequenced sample: peripheral blood. The receptors shown here come from a human donor in a cohort sampled during active COVID-19.

The chain employs TRBV6-5 and TRBJ2-2; the match to TRBD1 covers 8 bases. The CDR3 has 14 residues. Germline lookup yields CDR1 MNHEY and CDR2 SVGAGI. The V segment lost 5 bases and the J segment 5 bases; nucleotides outside the gene matches: 4. CDR3 loop: CASSLRGPTGELFF. Here the CDR3 DNA reads TGTGCCAGCAGTCTCAGGGGGCCTACCGGGGAGCTGTTTTTT.

The chain combines TRBV29-1 with TRBJ2-3; no clear D. CDR1 SQVTM and CDR2 ANQGSEA come from the germline V gene. V was clipped by 5 bases and J by 2 bases, with 8 bases between them. The CDR3 runs 12 residues. CDR3 sequence reads: CSVNRNTDTQYF. The CDR3 DNA follows: TGCAGCGTTAACAGAAACACAGATACGCAGTATTTT.

The rearrangement joins TRBV27 to TRBJ2-2, with TRBD2 as a possible D gene (7 bases). V lost 4 bases and J 6 bases, leaving 18 bases between the germline ends. CDR1 and CDR2 from the germline V gene are MNHEY and SMNVEV (reference sequence). This CDR3 is built from 16 residues. This CDR3 reads CASSYAWGGRPGELFF. DNA for the CDR3: TGTGCCAGCAGTTACGCCTGGGGGGGGCGCCCCGGGGAGCTGTTTTTT.

The chain joins TRBV20-1 to TRBJ1-4; D is unresolved. Germline CDR1 and CDR2: DFQATT and SNEGSKA (reference sequence). Deletions cut 3 bases from V and 4 bases from J, with 12 bases between. This CDR3 region has 14 residues. The CDR3 is CSASMPGNNEKLFF. As DNA, the CDR3 is TGCAGTGCTAGTATGCCAGGAAATAATGAAAAACTGTTTTTT.

The chain couples TRBV6-5 to TRBJ2-3; TRBD2 aligns across 8 bases. Trimming removed 4 bases from V and 2 bases from J; junction bases left unmatched: 8. The CDR3 sequence is 16 residues long. Germline assignment: CDR1 MNHEY and CDR2 SVGAGI. Written as DNA, the CDR3 is TGTGCCAGCAGTTTAGGACTAGCAGCGACCACAGATACGCAGTATTTT. Protein sequence: CASSLGLAATTDTQYF.

A single count supports this clone. The chain carries TRBV27 and TRBJ1-5, with D perhaps matching TRBD1 (6 bases). The V gene lost 5 bases and the J gene lost 3 bases, with 11 bases spanning the gap. This CDR3 contains 14 residues. CDR1 is MNHEY and CDR2 is SMNVEV in the germline V gene (reference sequence). This CDR3 is CASSPRDNNQPQHF. CDR3 nucleotide sequence: TGTGCCAGCAGTCCCCGGGACAACAATCAGCCCCAGCATTTT.

This clone was counted a single time. The V gene is TRBV3-1 (or the pseudogene TRBV3-2), the J gene TRBJ1-2; 7 positions agree with TRBD1. Per the germline V gene, CDR1 is LGHDT and CDR2 is YNNKEL (reference sequence). This CDR3 is 15 amino acids long. After removal of 2 bases from V and 8 bases from J, the junction contained 11 bases not matched to a gene. In DNA form, the CDR3 reads TGTGCCAGCAGCCAAAGCATAACAGGGGCGGACGGCTACACCTTC. It specifies CASSQSITGADGYTF.

In its sample, this clone was seen a few times. The chain couples TRBV5-4 to TRBJ1-2, with TRBD1 identical over 7 bases. The CDR3 sequence is 15 residues long. The germline V gene has CDR1 SGHNT and CDR2 YYREEE (reference sequence). The V gene end was trimmed by 4 bases and the J gene end by 0 bases; junction bases not matched to a gene: 6. CDR3 in amino acids: CASSTRQGANYGYTF. The CDR3 DNA reads as TGTGCCAGCAGCACGAGACAGGGAGCTAACTATGGCTACACCTTC.

This chain joins TRBV27 and TRBJ2-7; D might be TRBD1 (6 bases). The germline V and J ends were trimmed by 6 bases and 2 bases, with 8 bases remaining between them. From germline, CDR1 is MNHEY and CDR2 SMNVEV (reference sequence). This CDR3 has 12 residues. The DNA of the CDR3 is TGTGCCAGCAGGGGGGACACCTACGAGCAGTACTTC. Amino acid sequence: CASRGDTYEQYF.

The sample holds one count of this clone. The chain joins TRBV10-1 to TRBJ2-5, with a tentative D call TRBD2 (6 bases). Deletions cut 3 bases from V and 3 bases from J, with 11 bases between. This CDR3 has 14 amino acids. The germline V gene has CDR1 WNHNN and CDR2 SYGVQD (reference sequence). DNA for the CDR3: TGCGCCAGCAGTGATGGGGGGACCGAAGAGACCCAGTACTTC. Translation: CASSDGGTEETQYF.

The V and J genes are TRBV6-6 and TRBJ2-7; TRBD1 might be the D (6 bases). The length of the CDR3 is 14 residues. Trimming removed 5 bases from V and 0 bases from J, with 11 bases in between. Germline CDR1 MNHNY, CDR2 SVGAGI (reference sequence). CDR3 nucleotide sequence: TGTGCCAGCAGTAAACGGGACAACTCCTACGAGCAGTACTTC. The encoded protein is CASSKRDNSYEQYF.

The V and J genes are TRBV11-3 and TRBJ2-5; 13 positions match TRBD2. Looked up from germline, CDR1 is SGHNT and CDR2 is YENEEA. The V segment lost 1 base and the J segment 2 bases; nucleotides outside the gene matches: 1. CDR3 length: 16 residues. CDR3 nucleotide sequence: TGTGCCAGCAGCTTAGGACTAGCGGGAGGTCAAGAGACCCAGTACTTC. The encoded protein is CASSLGLAGGQETQYF.

The CDR3: CASSLYRGIGYGYTF. The CDR3 DNA sequence: TGTGCCAGTAGTCTTTACAGGGGGATTGGCTATGGCTACACCTTC. The chain employs TRBV19 and TRBJ1-2; 8 nucleotides agree with TRBD1. The germline V gene encodes CDR1 LNHDA and CDR2 SQIVND (reference sequence). V dropped 5 bases and J dropped 4; count of bases not matched to a gene: 9. This CDR3 comprises 15 residues.

This chain connects TRBV3-1 (or the pseudogene TRBV3-2) to TRBJ2-3; 7 bases fit TRBD2. Germline V gene lookup returns CDR1 LGHDT and CDR2 YNNKEL (reference sequence). The CDR3 spans 14 residues. V lost 6 bases and J lost 0; bases outside the gene matches: 3. The CDR3 DNA follows: TGTGCCAGCAGTCTTAGCGGGAGCACAGATACGCAGTATTTT. Translation: CASSLSGSTDTQYF.

J is TRBJ2-5 and V is TRBV2, with TRBD1 matching over 7 bases. The germline gives CDR1 SNHLY, CDR2 FYNNEI. V gave up 6 bases and J gave up 1 base; unmatched junction bases: 5. The CDR3 contains 14 residues. The CDR3 is CASSADRFQETQYF. The CDR3 DNA is TGTGCCAGCAGCGCGGACAGGTTCCAAGAGACCCAGTACTTC.

The chain joins TRBV24-1 to TRBJ2-6; TRBD1 aligns across 9 bases. Trimming removed 5 bases from V and 1 base from J; junction bases left unmatched: 8. CDR1 and CDR2 from the germline V gene are KGHDR and SFDVKD. The CDR3 is made up of 18 amino acids. This chain's CDR3 is CATSGRDRVSSGANVLTF. CDR3 bases: TGTGCCACCAGTGGCCGGGACAGGGTTTCGTCTGGGGCCAACGTCCTGACTTTC.

The chain recombines TRBV7-9 with TRBJ1-2, with 7 bases fitting TRBD1. Germline CDR1 and CDR2: SEHNR and FQNEAQ (reference sequence). This CDR3 has 15 amino acids. The ends lost 4 bases at V and 4 bases at J; junction bases unmatched: 9. The DNA of the CDR3 is TGTGCCAGCAGCTCTTACAGGGGACGCCCCTATGGCTACACCTTC. Translating gives CASSSYRGRPYGYTF.

In DNA form, the CDR3 reads TGTGCCAGCAGCTCCCCCCAGACTAGCGGGAGGGTGACAGATACGCAGTATTTT. It encodes CASSSPQTSGRVTDTQYF. The chain has TRBV11-2 and TRBJ2-3; 14 bases align to TRBD2. Trimming cost V 4 bases and J 3 bases; bases outside gene matches: 9. This CDR3 has 18 residues. Per germline, CDR1 SGHAT and CDR2 FQNNGV.

This clone was counted a single time. The J gene is TRBJ1-1, the V gene TRBV29-1; no firm D call. The length of the CDR3 is 13 residues. V was trimmed by 4 bases and J by 3 bases, leaving 12 bases between them. Germline values: CDR1 SQVTM, CDR2 ANQGSEA. CDR3 bases: TGCAGCGTTGGACACCGATGGGACACTGAAGCTTTCTTT. Translating it yields CSVGHRWDTEAFF.

V is TRBV14 and J is TRBJ1-1; D may be TRBD1 (6 bases). In germline, CDR1 is SGHDN, CDR2 FVKESK. V lost 0 bases, J lost 4 bases, and 18 bases lay in between. The CDR3 has 17 residues. The CDR3 bases are TGTGCCAGCAGCCAAGATAGCTTCAGGGGTCGTGGCACTGAAGCTTTCTTT. Translation gives CASSQDSFRGRGTEAFF.

This chain links TRBV19 with TRBJ2-5; TRBD1 matches at 7 bases. Trimming took 2 bases from V and 4 from J; bases not matched to a gene: 7. Looked up from germline, CDR1 is LNHDA and CDR2 is SQIVND (reference sequence). This CDR3 comprises 15 residues. Here the CDR3 DNA reads TGTGCCAGTAGTATAACCTCAGACAGGGCAGAGACCCAGTACTTC. Residues: CASSITSDRAETQYF.

The rearrangement uses TRBV11-3 and TRBJ2-3, with D possibly being TRBD2 (5 bases). V was pared by 5 bases and J by 4 bases, with 13 bases between. The length of the CDR3 is 14 residues. CDR1 is SGHNT, CDR2 YENEEA, per germline. In DNA form, the CDR3 reads TGTGCCAGCAGCAAGTTAGCGCAAGCAGATACGCAGTATTTT. It encodes CASSKLAQADTQYF.

The rearrangement links TRBV10-3 to TRBJ2-2, with D perhaps matching TRBD2 (7 bases). Trimming pared 7 bases from V and 5 bases from J, leaving 11 bases between. Germline CDR1 is ENHRY and CDR2 is SYGVKD. This CDR3 has 13 residues. The CDR3 coding sequence is TGTGCCATCACCGAGGGGGGGACCGGGGAGCTGTTTTTT. It translates to CAITEGGTGELFF.

This chain uses TRBV5-4 with TRBJ2-7; 8 positions match TRBD1. From germline, CDR1 is SGHNT and CDR2 YYREEE (reference sequence). Trimming took 0 bases from V and 7 from J; bases not matched to a gene: 3. CDR3 length: 13 amino acids. The chain's CDR3 is CASSLDRGNEQYF. The CDR3 bases are TGTGCCAGCAGCTTGGACAGGGGGAATGAGCAGTACTTC.

This chain uses TRBV4-1 with TRBJ2-1; 7 bases agree with TRBD2. Germline-derived CDR1 and CDR2 are MGHRA and YSYEKL. The length of the CDR3 is 15 residues. Trimming took 3 bases from V and 4 from J; bases not matched to a gene: 6. As DNA, the CDR3 is TGCGCCAGCAGCCAGGCGGGAGAGAGGTACAATGAGCAGTTCTTC. Its protein product is CASSQAGERYNEQFF.

This clone was observed a handful of times. The rearrangement joins TRBV4-1 to TRBJ2-7; 7 positions agree with TRBD1. The germline V gene has CDR1 MGHRA and CDR2 YSYEKL. The CDR3 length is 15 residues. V lost 4 bases to trimming and J lost 1 base; unmatched junction nucleotides: 7. Here the CDR3 reads CASSPRPRGSYEQYF. The CDR3 DNA is TGCGCCAGCAGCCCCAGGCCCAGGGGGTCCTACGAGCAGTACTTC.

The chain recombines TRBV18 with TRBJ1-2; D call uncertain. The CDR3 runs to 13 residues. Trimming cost V 0 bases and J 7 bases, with 9 bases left between them. Germline values: CDR1 KGHSH, CDR2 LQKENI. This chain's CDR3 is CASSPPTGFGYTF. CDR3 sequence (DNA): TGTGCCAGCTCACCACCGACGGGGTTTGGCTACACCTTC.

CDR3: CASRWTGVEETQYF. In DNA, the CDR3 is TGTGCCAGCAGATGGACAGGGGTGGAAGAGACCCAGTACTTC. The chain recombines TRBV7-8 with TRBJ2-5; TRBD1 agrees at 9 bases. This CDR3 contains 14 residues. V shed 6 bases and J 3 bases; nucleotides not matched to a gene: 5. CDR1 is SGHVS and CDR2 is FQNEAQ in the germline V gene.

This chain joins TRBV2 and TRBJ2-3; 9 positions match TRBD1. The CDR3 totals 15 residues. Germline values: CDR1 SNHLY, CDR2 FYNNEI. The V segment lost 6 bases and the J segment 2 bases; nucleotides outside the gene matches: 6. The CDR3 nucleotides are TGTGCCAGCAGAGAACGGACAGGGGACACAGATACGCAGTATTTT. It codes for CASRERTGDTDTQYF. Variable domain in full (rest from reference TRBV2 and TRBJ2-3): EPEVTQTPSHQVTQMGQEVILRCVPISNHLYFYWYRQILGQKVEFLVSFYNNEISEKSEIFDDQFSVERPDGSNFTLKIRSTKLEDSAMYFCASRERTGDTDTQYFGPGTRLTVL.

The sample holds a few counts of this clone. The gene calls are TRBV3-1 (or the pseudogene TRBV3-2) and TRBJ2-7; 14 nucleotides match TRBD2. This CDR3 has 13 residues. CDR1 and CDR2 from the germline V gene are LGHDT and YNNKEL (reference sequence). V gave up 11 bases and J gave up 7 bases; unmatched junction bases: 7. CDR3 sequence: CAVGLAGGGEQYF. CDR3 nucleotides: TGTGCCGTCGGACTAGCGGGAGGAGGTGAGCAGTACTTC.

The rearrangement links TRBV11-1 to TRBJ2-7; 8 positions agree with TRBD2. The CDR3 is 16 amino acids. J was trimmed by 2 bases and V by 2 bases; bases with no gene match: 8. Germline V lookup: CDR1 SGHAT, CDR2 FQDESV (reference sequence). This chain's CDR3 is CASSLMASGQPYEQYF. Written as DNA, the CDR3 is TGTGCCAGCAGCTTAATGGCTAGCGGGCAACCCTACGAGCAGTACTTC.